This TCR beta chain came from a study of T cell responses to AZD1222 COVID-19 vaccine. Study-wide results and caveats: Just a handful of AZD1222 recipients were seropositive at baseline.

In the case of this clone: Its specificity is unknown.

Sequencing was performed with immunoSEQ multiplex PCR; in TCRdb, only in-frame clones are kept and a portion is missing. Here the sample spans approximately 94,000 clones, around 90% being singletons. V was pared by 4 bases and J by 0 bases, with 11 bases of the junction left unmatched. This CDR3 has 18 residues. CDR1 SEHNR and CDR2 FQNEAQ come from the germline V gene (reference sequence). The J gene is TRBJ2-3, the V gene TRBV7-9; 9 positions agree with TRBD1. This clonotype was obtained from an adult in good health. The sequences come from peripheral blood, collected on day 0 of AZD1222 vaccination. The CDR3 loop reads CASSSRDRDPFSTDTQYF. The CDR3 region has the DNA TGTGCCAGCAGCTCCCGGGACAGGGACCCCTTCAGCACAGATACGCAGTATTTT.